Shown below are 19 T cell receptor beta chains from a single sample sequenced in a study of regulatory T cells in long-lasting Graves disease. Time point here: newly diagnosed GD, antithyroid drugs for less than 3 months. The TCR library was made from RNA that had been extracted from PBMCs in TRIzol. According to the study, TCR beta libraries were built with iRepertoire HTBI primers and CDR3-region Arm-PCR. TCRdb itself ran the multiplex PCR reads through MiXCR, one entry per CDR3 protein. This sample yields 350,000 to 550,000 distinct CDR3 sequences, of which roughly 15% are seen a single time; 20% to 25% belongs to the top ten. These same records also appear under a second study, on T cells in Graves' hyperthyroidism and ophthalmopathy.

Sequenced material: peripheral blood mononuclear cells (PBMCs), taken at new diagnosis, from a patient treated with antithyroid drugs. Source of these receptors: a woman between 18 and 29 years old with Graves disease.

The sample holds many counts of this clonotype. The chain uses TRBV28 and TRBJ2-5; possibly TRBD2 for D (6 bases). Trimming pared 3 bases from V and 5 bases from J, leaving 19 bases between. Germline values: CDR1 MDHEN, CDR2 SYDVKM. The CDR3 contains 16 residues. The CDR3 DNA reads TGTGCCAGCAGTTTCGGACCTAGCGCGGGTGGGGAGACCCAGTACTTC. This translates into CASSFGPSAGGETQYF.

This clonotype was seen ten or more times. The chain joins TRBV20-1 to TRBJ2-3; 9 positions match TRBD1. Germline CDR1 DFQATT, CDR2 SNEGSKA (reference sequence). V was pared by 7 bases and J by 5 bases, with 10 bases of the junction left unmatched. The CDR3 runs 14 residues. DNA for the CDR3: TGCAGTGATGTGGACAGGGGCTTTGGAGATACGCAGTATTTT. It specifies CSDVDRGFGDTQYF.

This clonotype was observed many times. The chain combines TRBV7-9 with TRBJ1-2; 10 bases align to TRBD1. The ends lost 5 bases at V and 3 bases at J; junction bases unmatched: 6. CDR3 length equals 15 residues. The V gene's germline CDR1 is SEHNR and CDR2 FQNEAQ (reference sequence). CDR3 coding DNA: TGTGCCAGCAGCCCCGGACAGGGGGAGTACTATGGCTACACCTTC. Its translation: CASSPGQGEYYGYTF.

This clonotype has at least ten counts. J is TRBJ1-2 and V is TRBV2; D remains unclear. Germline V lookup: CDR1 SNHLY, CDR2 FYNNEI. CDR3 length: 14 residues. The V and J ends lost 1 base and 4 bases respectively, with 10 bases between them. CDR3 residues: CASSEGQNLYGYTF. The CDR3 DNA reads as TGTGCCAGCAGTGAAGGGCAGAACCTCTATGGCTACACCTTC.

This clonotype was seen just once. One end of the junction varies from germline; a read error may be responsible. The V call is TRBV6-2 or TRBV6-3, the J call TRBJ2-5, with 7 bases identical to TRBD2. The CDR3 totals 14 residues. The germline V gene encodes CDR1 MNHEY and CDR2 SVGEGT. The CDR3 coding sequence is TGTGTCAGCAGTGAACCGGGACTAAAAGAGACCCAGTACTTC. This encodes CVSSEPGLKETQYF.

Note on this clonotype: Just one base apart from a much larger clone, this may be a read error. The V gene is TRBV27, the J gene TRBJ2-7; 7 bases align to TRBD2. V dropped 3 bases and J dropped 7; count of bases not matched to a gene: 12. The CDR3 is 15 amino acids. CDR1 is MNHEY and CDR2 is SMNVEV in the germline V gene (reference sequence). CDR3 in amino acids: CASSFAGVGYNEQYF. In DNA, the CDR3 is TGTGCCAGCAGTTTCGCGGGAGTGGGATACAATGAGCAGTACTTC.

The sample holds many counts of this clonotype. V usage is TRBV7-9 and J usage is TRBJ2-7; no definite D call. The CDR3 loop spans 16 amino acids. Trimming took 5 bases from V and 4 from J, leaving 21 bases between them. Germline assignment: CDR1 SEHNR and CDR2 FQNEAQ (reference sequence). CDR3 loop: CASSPPLRRIPYEQYF. The CDR3 nucleotides read TGTGCCAGCAGCCCCCCTTTGCGCCGAATCCCTTACGAGCAGTACTTC.

This clonotype has a handful of counts. The chain carries TRBV12-3 or TRBV12-4 and TRBJ1-3; tentatively, D is TRBD1 (5 bases). This CDR3 has 16 amino acids. V gave up 6 bases and J gave up 0 bases, with 15 bases separating them. CDR3 protein: CASSLLRGDSGNTIYF. The CDR3 nucleotides read TGTGCCAGCAGCCTCCTCCGAGGGGACTCTGGAAACACCATATATTTT.

This clonotype appeared many times. This chain links TRBV7-9 with TRBJ2-3; 10 bases match TRBD2. CDR3 length: 15 residues. J lost 4 bases, V lost 5 bases, and 6 bases had no gene match. Germline values: CDR1 SEHNR, CDR2 FQNEAQ (reference sequence). Written as DNA, the CDR3 is TGTGCCAGCAGCCTGGGGCTAGCGGGAGCAGATACGCAGTATTTT. It specifies CASSLGLAGADTQYF.

This clonotype was recorded at least ten times. The J gene is TRBJ2-3, the V gene TRBV28; 8 bases align to TRBD1. The CDR3 length is 15 residues. CDR1 is MDHEN and CDR2 is SYDVKM in the germline V gene. Trimming took 4 bases from V and 7 from J; bases not matched to a gene: 10. CDR3 bases: TGTGCCAGCAGTTCGCCCGGGACAGGACTCTATACGCAGTATTTT. This codes for CASSSPGTGLYTQYF.

This clonotype appeared many times. V is TRBV12-3 or TRBV12-4 and J is TRBJ1-4, with D hard to call. Trimming left V 3 bases short and J 8 bases short, with 7 bases between. The CDR3 totals 12 residues. The CDR3 reads CASSFLGEKLFF. The CDR3 nucleotides read TGTGCCAGCAGTTTTTTAGGAGAAAAACTGTTTTTT.

There are many counts of this clonotype. In DNA form, the CDR3 reads TGCGCCAGCAGCCGGGACAACGGGAATGAGCAGTTCTTC. The encoded protein is CASSRDNGNEQFF. The chain recombines TRBV5-1 with TRBJ2-1, with D maybe TRBD1 (6 bases). Germline CDR1 is SGHRS and CDR2 is YFSETQ. The CDR3 length is 13 residues. V dropped 4 bases and J dropped 7 bases, with 12 bases sitting between them.

The CDR3: CASRLGESETQYF. The DNA of the CDR3 is TGTGCCAGCAGGTTGGGGGAAAGCGAGACCCAGTACTTC. The V gene is TRBV6-1, the J gene TRBJ2-5; D could derive from TRBD1 or TRBD2 (5 bases each). The CDR3 is 13 amino acids. Looked up from germline, CDR1 is MNHNS and CDR2 is SASEGT. Trimming pared 6 bases from V and 5 bases from J, leaving 13 bases between.

The CDR3 coding sequence is TGTGCCAGCAGTGAATCGGTCCTCTCTGGAAACACCATATATTTT. It specifies CASSESVLSGNTIYF. The V call is TRBV25-1, the J call TRBJ1-3; D unresolved. V was pared by 1 base and J by 0 bases, with 7 bases between. The CDR3 extends over 15 amino acids. Germline values: CDR1 MGHDK, CDR2 SYGVNS.

This clonotype was observed many times. The rearrangement links TRBV13 to TRBJ2-5; tentatively, D is TRBD1 (5 bases). The CDR3 runs 14 residues. From germline, CDR1 is PRHDT and CDR2 FYEKMQ (reference sequence). The V end was cut by 3 bases, the J end by 2 bases, with 10 bases between. This chain's CDR3 is CASSFRTRQETQYF. The CDR3 DNA reads as TGTGCCAGCAGCTTTCGGACAAGGCAAGAGACCCAGTACTTC.

This clonotype has at least ten counts. J is TRBJ2-1 and V is TRBV6-2 or TRBV6-3, with unresolved D. Looked up from germline, CDR1 is MNHEY and CDR2 is SVGEGT. The CDR3 contains 13 residues. V dropped 8 bases and J dropped 5 bases, with 13 bases sitting between them. CDR3 nucleotide sequence: TGTGCCAGCGCTGCGTCGGTTGACAATGAGCAGTTCTTC. It yields the protein CASAASVDNEQFF.

This clonotype was counted at least ten times. CDR3 nucleotides: TGTGCCAGCAGCCAAGACGCAGTAGGCACAGATACGCAGTATTTT. Its translation: CASSQDAVGTDTQYF. This rearrangement joins TRBV3-1 to TRBJ2-3; D is undetermined. V lost 0 bases, J lost 1 base, and 8 bases lay in between. Germline CDR1 and CDR2: LGHDT and YNNKEL (reference sequence). This CDR3 is 15 amino acids long.

This clonotype was recorded many times. The V gene is TRBV7-2, the J gene TRBJ2-3; 7 bases map to TRBD2. CDR1 SGHTA and CDR2 FQGNSA come from the germline V gene. The CDR3 is 16 amino acids. Trimming took 3 bases from V and 2 from J; bases not matched to a gene: 8. The CDR3 DNA is TGTGCCAGCAGCTTTAGAGCGGGGCAGATCACAGATACGCAGTATTTT. Translated, it gives CASSFRAGQITDTQYF.

This clonotype was recorded a few times. The V gene is TRBV3-1, the J gene TRBJ2-7; D gene unclear. This CDR3 has 14 amino acids. Looked up from germline, CDR1 is LGHDT and CDR2 is YNNKEL (reference sequence). Trimming cost V 3 bases and J 6 bases, with 15 bases left between them. DNA of the CDR3: TGTGCCAGCAGCCAGATGCCCGAAGGGCTCGAGCAGTACTTC. Residues: CASSQMPEGLEQYF.